This passage covers 12 T cell receptor beta chains from one sample sequenced in a study of shared clonotypes between healthy human individuals. Repertoires were generated with immunoSEQ multiplex PCR, while TCRdb's copy carries only in-frame clones and drops some. This sample has 2 million or so clones, with 85% to 95% found just once. Positive CCR7 selection of CD45RO-negative cells yielded the naive CD8 cells, and terminally differentiated effector memory CD45RA+ cells were excluded. The material sequenced was naive CD8+ T cells sorted from blood. The source of these receptors is a man aged 18 to 29 in good health.

This clone was found a few times. The chain is built from TRBV9 and TRBJ1-6, with 7 bases identical to TRBD1. Germline lookup yields CDR1 SGDLS and CDR2 YYNGEE. Germline trimming cut 3 bases from V and 7 bases from J; bases unmatched to any gene: 4. The CDR3 sequence is 14 residues long. CDR3 loop: CASSDGQANSPLHF. For the CDR3, the DNA is TGTGCCAGCAGCGACGGACAGGCCAATTCACCCCTCCACTTT.

The V gene is TRBV27, the J gene TRBJ1-4; no definite D call. The CDR3 covers 16 residues. The ends were cut back, 10 bases at V and 4 bases at J, with 22 bases in the middle. Per the germline V gene, CDR1 is MNHEY and CDR2 is SMNVEV (reference sequence). CDR3 sequence reads: CAILPPKSSYNEKLFF. As DNA, the CDR3 is TGTGCCATCCTCCCGCCAAAAAGTAGTTATAATGAAAAACTGTTTTTT.

The chain employs TRBV25-1 and TRBJ2-7, with 7 positions matching TRBD1. The V gene end was trimmed by 10 bases and the J gene end by 10 bases; junction bases not matched to a gene: 10. The CDR3 spans 11 residues. Per the germline V gene, CDR1 is MGHDK and CDR2 is SYGVNS. The CDR3 nucleotides are TGTGCCACCAGCGTACAGGGGAGTCAGTACTTC. Its protein product is CATSVQGSQYF.

Notes on this clone: The same CDR3 arises from other DNA sequences in this sample as well. The V gene is TRBV4-3, the J gene TRBJ2-1; no reliable D call. This CDR3 spans 15 amino acids. V gave up 0 bases and J gave up 0 bases, with 6 bases separating them. The germline CDR1 and CDR2 sequences are LGHNA and YSLEER. CDR3 DNA sequence: TGCGCCAGCAGCCAAGACAGGAGCTCCTACAATGAGCAGTTCTTC. Translating it yields CASSQDRSSYNEQFF.

This chain links TRBV7-6 with TRBJ2-7; no reliable D call. The germline V and J ends were trimmed by 5 bases and 5 bases, with 16 bases remaining between them. The CDR3 covers 14 residues. Germline values: CDR1 SGHVS, CDR2 FNYEAQ. This chain's CDR3 is CASSEHQNLDEQYF. The DNA for the CDR3 is TGTGCCAGCAGCGAACACCAAAACCTCGACGAGCAGTACTTC.

The chain carries TRBV2 and TRBJ2-7; 12 bases match TRBD2. With 5 bases clipped from V and 7 bases from J, the junction kept 6 bases outside the gene matches. The germline V gene encodes CDR1 SNHLY and CDR2 FYNNEI. This CDR3 region has 14 residues. The CDR3 nucleotides are TGTGCCAGCAGTAGGACTAGCGGGGACGGGGAGCAGTACTTC. This translates into CASSRTSGDGEQYF.

This chain connects TRBV10-2 to TRBJ1-5, with 7 bases that match TRBD1. From germline, CDR1 is WSHSY and CDR2 SAAADI. J was trimmed by 7 bases and V by 3 bases; bases with no gene match: 3. CDR3 length: 13 residues. The CDR3 nucleotides read TGCGCCAGCAGTGACGCAGGGGGACAGCCCCAGCATTTT. As protein: CASSDAGGQPQHF.

V gene TRBV27 combines with J gene TRBJ2-7, with D possibly TRBD2 on 5 matching bases. The V end lost 5 bases, the J end lost 3 bases, and 17 bases lay between the germline ends. The length of the CDR3 is 15 residues. Germline V gene lookup returns CDR1 MNHEY and CDR2 SMNVEV (reference sequence). CDR3 sequence: CASSLPGSGLYEQYF. CDR3 DNA: TGTGCCAGCAGTCTACCGGGCAGCGGACTCTACGAGCAGTACTTC.

The chain joins TRBV6-5 to TRBJ2-7; 7 bases line up with TRBD2. The V gene end was trimmed by 6 bases and the J gene end by 5 bases; junction bases not matched to a gene: 10. The CDR3 spans 14 residues. Germline CDR1 reads MNHEY; CDR2 reads SVGAGI. The CDR3 loop is CASSPGTNLNEQYF. In nucleotides, the CDR3 is TGTGCCAGCAGCCCGGGGACTAATCTGAACGAGCAGTACTTC.

The chain couples TRBV7-9 to TRBJ2-7; 8 nucleotides line up with TRBD2. The CDR3 totals 13 residues. V dropped 5 bases and J dropped 5; count of bases not matched to a gene: 5. From germline, CDR1 is SEHNR and CDR2 FQNEAQ (reference sequence). The CDR3 nucleotides are TGTGCCAGCAGCGAGACTAGCGTCGACGAGCAGTACTTC. This sequence encodes CASSETSVDEQYF.

This chain uses TRBV4-1 with TRBJ2-3; 11 bases are a match to TRBD2. Trimming took 0 bases from V and 2 from J; bases not matched to a gene: 4. CDR1 MGHRA and CDR2 YSYEKL come from the germline V gene. This CDR3 is built from 17 residues. CDR3 bases: TGCGCCAGCAGCCAAGAGGTAGCGGGGGGGTCCACAGATACGCAGTATTTT. It yields the protein CASSQEVAGGSTDTQYF.

Comment on this clone: The same CDR3 can be traced to other DNA sequences in this sample. The genes are TRBV9 and TRBJ2-7; D not resolved. The germline V and J ends were trimmed by 0 bases and 5 bases, with 12 bases remaining between them. There are 14 residues in the CDR3. Germline CDR1 SGDLS, CDR2 YYNGEE. CDR3 DNA sequence: TGTGCCAGCAGCGTAGGCGGCAGTTCCCACGAGCAGTACTTC. It encodes CASSVGGSSHEQYF.